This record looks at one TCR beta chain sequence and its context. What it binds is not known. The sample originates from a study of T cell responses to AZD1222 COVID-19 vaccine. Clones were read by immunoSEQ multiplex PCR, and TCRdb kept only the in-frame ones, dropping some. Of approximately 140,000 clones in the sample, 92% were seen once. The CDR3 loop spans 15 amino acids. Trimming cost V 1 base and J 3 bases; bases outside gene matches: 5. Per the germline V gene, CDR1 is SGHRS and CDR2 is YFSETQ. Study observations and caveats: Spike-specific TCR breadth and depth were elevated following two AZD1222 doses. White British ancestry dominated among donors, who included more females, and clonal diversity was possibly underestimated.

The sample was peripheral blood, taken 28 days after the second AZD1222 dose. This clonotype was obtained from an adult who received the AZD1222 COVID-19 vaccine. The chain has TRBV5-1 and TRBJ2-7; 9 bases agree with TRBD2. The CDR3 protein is CASSLTLAGSYEQYF. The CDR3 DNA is TGCGCCAGCAGCTTGACTCTAGCGGGGAGCTACGAGCAGTACTTC.